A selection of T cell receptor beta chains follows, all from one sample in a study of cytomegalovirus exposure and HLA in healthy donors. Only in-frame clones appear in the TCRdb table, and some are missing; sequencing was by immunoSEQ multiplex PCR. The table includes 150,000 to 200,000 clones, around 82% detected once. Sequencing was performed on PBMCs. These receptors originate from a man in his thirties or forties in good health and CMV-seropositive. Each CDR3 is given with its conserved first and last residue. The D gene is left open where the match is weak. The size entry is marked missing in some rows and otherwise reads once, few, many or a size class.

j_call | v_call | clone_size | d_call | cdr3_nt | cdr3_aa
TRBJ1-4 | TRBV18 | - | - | TGTGCCAGCTCCCAGGCTAACCGGGGGGGCGAAAAACTGTTTTTT | CASSQANRGGEKLFF
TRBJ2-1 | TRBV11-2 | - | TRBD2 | TGTGCCAGCAGCTTAGGGCCTGGGGGGGGATACAATGAGCAGTTCTTC | CASSLGPGGGYNEQFF
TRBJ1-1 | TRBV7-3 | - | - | TGTGCCAGCAGCTTAGGAGGGGTGAACACTGAAGCTTTCTTT | CASSLGGVNTEAFF
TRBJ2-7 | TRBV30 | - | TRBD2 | TGTGCCTGGAGTCTAGCGGGGGTCGCTGAGTGGGACGAGCAGTACTTC | CAWSLAGVAEWDEQYF
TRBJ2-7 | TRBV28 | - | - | TGTGCCAGCAGTCCACCTGAGTGGACACCCGAGCAGTACTTC | CASSPPEWTPEQYF
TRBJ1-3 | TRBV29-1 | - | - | TGCAGCGTTTTCAGCAGGCGACAAAACACCATATATTTT | CSVFSRRQNTIYF
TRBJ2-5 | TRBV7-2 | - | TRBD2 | TGTGCCAGCAGCTTAGAGAGTAGCGGGGGAGTAGAGACCCAGTACTTC | CASSLESSGGVETQYF
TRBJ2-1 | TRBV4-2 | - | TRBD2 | TGTGCCAGCAGCCAAGAGACTAGCGGGAGCAATGAGCAGTTCTTC | CASSQETSGSNEQFF
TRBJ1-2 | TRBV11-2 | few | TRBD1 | TGTGCCAGCAGCTCACGCGCCGACAGGGATTACACCTTC | CASSSRADRDYTF
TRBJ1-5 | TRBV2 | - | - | TGTGCCAGCAGTGGACAGAGCAATCAGCCCCAGCATTTT | CASSGQSNQPQHF
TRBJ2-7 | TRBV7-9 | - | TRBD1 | TGTGCCAGCAGCTCCCTGGACAGGGATACCTACGAGCAGTACTTC | CASSSLDRDTYEQYF
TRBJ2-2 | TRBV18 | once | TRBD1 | TGTGCCAGCTCACCACCGGAACAGGGGGCCGGGGAGCTGTTTTTT | CASSPPEQGAGELFF
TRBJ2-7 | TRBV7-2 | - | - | TGTGCCAGCAGCTTAAACGCCGCACTCGTGGAGCAGTACTTC | CASSLNAALVEQYF
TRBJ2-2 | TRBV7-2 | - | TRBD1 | TGTGCCAGCAGCCAGGGGACAGGCCGTTCCGGGGAGCTGTTTTTT | CASSQGTGRSGELFF
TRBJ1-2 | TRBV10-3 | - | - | TGTGCCATTCGACAGGCCACAAACTATGGCTACACCTTC | CAIRQATNYGYTF
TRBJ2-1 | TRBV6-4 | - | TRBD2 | TGTGCCAGCAGTGACGGAGCGGGGGGGCCGATGAATGAGCAGTTCTTC | CASSDGAGGPMNEQFF
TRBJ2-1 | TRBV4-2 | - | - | TGTGCCAGCAGCCAAGATCCACAATACAATGAGCAGTTCTTC | CASSQDPQYNEQFF
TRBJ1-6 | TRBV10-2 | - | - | TGCGCCAGCAGTGACGGAGGGCAAGGTTTCAATTCACCCCTCCACTTT | CASSDGGQGFNSPLHF
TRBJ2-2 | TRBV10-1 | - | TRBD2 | TGCGCCAGCAGTGAGTTCCTAGCGGGAGGCACCGGGGAGCTGTTTTTT | CASSEFLAGGTGELFF
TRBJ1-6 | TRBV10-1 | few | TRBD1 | TGCGCCAATCGGACAGGGAGCTCCTATAATTCACCCCTCCACTTT | CANRTGSSYNSPLHF
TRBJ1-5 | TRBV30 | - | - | TGTGCCTGGAGTGGTTTGAGGGATCAGCCCCAGCATTTT | CAWSGLRDQPQHF
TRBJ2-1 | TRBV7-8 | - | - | TGTGCCAGCAGCTTAGATCTGAACCAGGATGAGCAGTTCTTC | CASSLDLNQDEQFF
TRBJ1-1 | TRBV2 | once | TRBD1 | TGTGCCTGGGACAGGTGGGGGAACACTGAAGCTTTCTTT | CAWDRWGNTEAFF
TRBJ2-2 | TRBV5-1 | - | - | TGCGCCAGCAGCCCCGCCGACTCCGCCGGGGAGCTGTTTTTT | CASSPADSAGELFF
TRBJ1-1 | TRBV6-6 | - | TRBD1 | TGTGCCAGCAGTTACATACAGGGGACGGGGACTGAAGCTTTCTTT | CASSYIQGTGTEAFF
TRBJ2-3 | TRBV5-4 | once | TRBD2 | TGTGCCAGCAGCTTACAACTAGCGTCTAGCACAGATACGCAGTATTTT | CASSLQLASSTDTQYF
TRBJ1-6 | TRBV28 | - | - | TGTGCCAGCAGTCTTCCGGGTTACGCGCTTTCACCCCTCCACTTT | CASSLPGYALSPLHF
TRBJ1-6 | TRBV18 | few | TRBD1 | TGTGCCAGCTCACAGGACAGGGGGAATTCACCCCTCCACTTT | CASSQDRGNSPLHF
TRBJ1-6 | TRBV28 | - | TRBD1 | TGTGCCAGCATCCCGGCGAGGGGGCTCGGGAATTCACCCCTCCACTTT | CASIPARGLGNSPLHF
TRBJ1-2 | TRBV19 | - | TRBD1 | TGTGCCAGTAGTCCGGGGACAGGGGGCTATGGCTACACCTTC | CASSPGTGGYGYTF
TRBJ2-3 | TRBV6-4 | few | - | TGTGCCAGCAGTGGAGAGTCCACAGATACGCAGTATTTT | CASSGESTDTQYF
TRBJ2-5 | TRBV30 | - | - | TGTGCCTGGAGTTTGGGCGAGACCCAGTACTTC | CAWSLGETQYF
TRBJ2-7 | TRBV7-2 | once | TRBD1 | TGTGCCAGCAGCTTGGGACAGGGGTGGGATTACGAGCAGTACTTC | CASSLGQGWDYEQYF
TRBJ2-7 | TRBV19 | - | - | TGTGCCAGTAGTATATTACTCGCCTACGAGCAGTACTTC | CASSILLAYEQYF
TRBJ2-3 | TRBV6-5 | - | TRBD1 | TGTGCCAGCAGTTTGGGACAGAACACAGATACGCAGTATTTT | CASSLGQNTDTQYF
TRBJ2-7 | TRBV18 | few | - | TGTGCCAGCTCATCACCCCCAGGGGAGCAGTACTTC | CASSSPPGEQYF
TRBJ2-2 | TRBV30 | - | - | TGTGCCTGGCATGCGGGGAACACCGGGGAGCTGTTTTTT | CAWHAGNTGELFF
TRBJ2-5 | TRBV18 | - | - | TGTGCCAGCTCACCGAGAGAGACCCAGTACTTC | CASSPRETQYF
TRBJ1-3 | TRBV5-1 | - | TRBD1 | TGCGCCAGCAGCCAAACCCAGGGGGCGACTGGAAACACCATATATTTT | CASSQTQGATGNTIYF
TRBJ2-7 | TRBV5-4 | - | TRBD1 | TGTGCCAGCAGCCCGGGCTGGGCAGGGGGCCACTCCTACGAGCAGTACTTC | CASSPGWAGGHSYEQYF
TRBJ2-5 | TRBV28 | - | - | TGTGCCAGCAGTCTCCACCGACAGGACCCCCAAGAGACCCAGTACTTC | CASSLHRQDPQETQYF
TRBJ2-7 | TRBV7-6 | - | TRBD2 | TGTGCCAGCAGCTTCGCCGGGCCTAGCGGGAGGGAAGAGCAGTACTTC | CASSFAGPSGREEQYF
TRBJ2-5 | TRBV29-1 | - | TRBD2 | TGCAGCGTCTATACGGGGGGTGCCGGGACCCAGTACTTC | CSVYTGGAGTQYF
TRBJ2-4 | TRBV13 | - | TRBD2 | TGTGCCAGCAGCCAACAGACTAGCGGGAGTGGGGGAGCCAAAAACATTCAGTACTTC | CASSQQTSGSGGAKNIQYF
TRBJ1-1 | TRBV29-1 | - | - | TGCAGCGTTGAAGGCGCGGCGAACACTGAAGCTTTCTTT | CSVEGAANTEAFF
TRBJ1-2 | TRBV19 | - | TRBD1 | TGTGCCAGTACAGTTTTTCGGGACAGCCTATATGGCTACACCTTC | CASTVFRDSLYGYTF
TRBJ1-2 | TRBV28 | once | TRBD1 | TGTGCCAGCAGTGTCCGGGACAGGGATTATGGCTACACCTTC | CASSVRDRDYGYTF
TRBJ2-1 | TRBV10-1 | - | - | TGCGCCAGCAGTGAAAGGGGGAGTTGGACCTACAATGAGCAGTTCTTC | CASSERGSWTYNEQFF
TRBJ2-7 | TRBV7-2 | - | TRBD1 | TGTGCCAGCAGCCCCAGACAGGGGGCCTACGAGCAGTACTTC | CASSPRQGAYEQYF
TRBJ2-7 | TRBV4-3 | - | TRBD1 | TGCGCCAGCAGCCAAGAAAGCAGGGGGCTTCGCGAGCAGTACTTC | CASSQESRGLREQYF
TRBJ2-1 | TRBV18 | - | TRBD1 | TGTGCCAGCTCAATCGGACAGGGGCGGAATGAGCAGTTCTTC | CASSIGQGRNEQFF
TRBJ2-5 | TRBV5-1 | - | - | TGCGCCAGCAGCCCTCAGATAGGGACACGGGAGACCCAGTACTTC | CASSPQIGTRETQYF
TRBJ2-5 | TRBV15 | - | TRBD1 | TGTGCCACCAGCAGAAACTCCGGGACAGAAGAGACCCAGTACTTC | CATSRNSGTEETQYF
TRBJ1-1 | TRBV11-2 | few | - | TGTGCCAGCAGCTCATGGGGCGAAGCTTTCTTT | CASSSWGEAFF
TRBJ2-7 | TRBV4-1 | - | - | TGCGCCAGCGGGGACACATTGACTTCCTACGAGCAGTACTTC | CASGDTLTSYEQYF
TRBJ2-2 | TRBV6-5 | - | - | TGTGCCAGCAGGCGGAACACCGGGGAGCTGTTTTTT | CASRRNTGELFF
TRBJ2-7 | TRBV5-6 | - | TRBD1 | TGTGCCAGCAGCTTGGGGACAGGGGTCTACGAGCAGTACTTC | CASSLGTGVYEQYF
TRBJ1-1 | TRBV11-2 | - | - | TGTGCCAGCAGCCCAGGTCATGGGGGCTGGACTGAAGCTTTCTTT | CASSPGHGGWTEAFF